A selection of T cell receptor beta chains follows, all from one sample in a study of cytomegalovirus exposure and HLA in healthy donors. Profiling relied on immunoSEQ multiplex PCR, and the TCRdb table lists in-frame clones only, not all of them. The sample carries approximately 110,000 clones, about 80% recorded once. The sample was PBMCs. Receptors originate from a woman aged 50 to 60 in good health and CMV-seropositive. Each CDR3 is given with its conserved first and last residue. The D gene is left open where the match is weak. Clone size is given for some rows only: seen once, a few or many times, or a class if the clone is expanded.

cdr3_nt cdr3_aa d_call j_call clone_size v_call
TGTGCCAGTAAGGGGGCCGCCCATCTATACGAGCAGTACTTC CASKGAAHLYEQYF TRBD1 TRBJ2-7 NA TRBV19
TGCGCCAGCAGCCCCCCGGCCTACAATGAGCAGTTCTTC CASSPPAYNEQFF NA TRBJ2-1 few TRBV23-1
TGTGCCAGCAGCTTAGGCGGACCTAGCATCTATGGCTACACCTTC CASSLGGPSIYGYTF NA TRBJ1-2 NA TRBV7-9
TGTGCCAGCAGCCCAGGGCGAGGCACTGAAGCTTTCTTT CASSPGRGTEAFF NA TRBJ1-1 NA TRBV7-9
TGTGCCAGCAGTTCAACAACAGGGTGTTGCACCTTC CASSSTTGCCTF NA TRBJ1-2 NA TRBV6-5
TGTGCCAGCAGCCCCGGTACCAGCACAGATACGCAGTATTTT CASSPGTSTDTQYF NA TRBJ2-3 once TRBV7-2
TGTGCCAGCAGCTTAAGTCAGGGGTACGAGCAGTACTTC CASSLSQGYEQYF NA TRBJ2-7 NA TRBV7-2
TGTGCCAGCAGCGCAGCGGGGGGGCCGTACAATGAGCAGTTCTTC CASSAAGGPYNEQFF TRBD2 TRBJ2-1 NA TRBV7-3
TGTGCCAGCTCACAGAGCCGGGACAGACATGAAAAACTGTTTTTT CASSQSRDRHEKLFF TRBD1 TRBJ1-4 NA TRBV18
TGTGCCAGCAGTTTAGAAGTTCGGCAGGGGGCGCGAAAACTGTTTTTT CASSLEVRQGARKLFF TRBD1 TRBJ1-4 NA TRBV27
TGTGCCAGTAGTATACAGGGGGCCTACGAGCAGTACTTC CASSIQGAYEQYF TRBD1 TRBJ2-7 NA TRBV19
TGTGCCAGCAGCCGAACAGGGGCTGGGGCCAACGGCCTGACTTTC CASSRTGAGANGLTF TRBD1 TRBJ2-6 NA TRBV14
TGTGCCATCAACGGTAACACCGGGGAGCTGTTTTTT CAINGNTGELFF NA TRBJ2-2 NA TRBV10-3
TGTGCCAGCAGCCTGGGACTACTTCAAGAGACCCAGTACTTC CASSLGLLQETQYF TRBD2 TRBJ2-5 NA TRBV9
TGTGCCAGCAGCTTGGTCTATGCTAGCGGGAGAGAGACCCAGTACTTC CASSLVYASGRETQYF TRBD2 TRBJ2-5 NA TRBV5-4
TGTGCCAGCAGAAGGGGGAACACTGAAGCTTTCTTT CASRRGNTEAFF NA TRBJ1-1 NA TRBV6-1
TGTGCCAGCCGCGGAACAGGGGGCGGGCAGCCCCAGCATTTT CASRGTGGGQPQHF TRBD1 TRBJ1-5 NA TRBV6-5
TGTGCCAGCAGCCTCGCAGGGGGGACTAGCGGGGTACCCCTGAACACCGGGGAGCTGTTTTTT CASSLAGGTSGVPLNTGELFF TRBD2 TRBJ2-2 NA TRBV7-3
TGTGCCAGCAGCCCTGATCGCGGCGAGCAGTACTTC CASSPDRGEQYF NA TRBJ2-7 NA TRBV7-8
TGTGCCAGTAGTCCCGGGGTAGCGGGGGAAAACAATGAGCAGTTCTTC CASSPGVAGENNEQFF TRBD2 TRBJ2-1 NA TRBV19
TGTGCCAGCAGCCCCTACCCCAAAACTAACTATGGCTACACCTTC CASSPYPKTNYGYTF NA TRBJ1-2 few TRBV21-1
TGTGCCAGCAGCTTAGAACTAGCGAACATTCAGTACTTC CASSLELANIQYF TRBD2 TRBJ2-4 NA TRBV7-9
TGCAGTGCTAGGTTCGCAGATACGCAGTATTTT CSARFADTQYF NA TRBJ2-3 NA TRBV20-1
TGTGCCAGCAGCTTGGGCATAGAGGCTCAAACGCAGTATTTT CASSLGIEAQTQYF NA TRBJ2-3 NA TRBV5-6
TGTGCCAGCAGCCCGGGACTACCTTGGGAGACCCAGTACTTC CASSPGLPWETQYF TRBD2 TRBJ2-5 NA TRBV7-3
TGTGCCAGCAGTGAAGCGGACTCCCTCCACTTT CASSEADSLHF NA TRBJ1-6 NA TRBV6-1
TGTGCCAGCAGTCCGAAGGGGTCCGGCTACACCTTC CASSPKGSGYTF NA TRBJ1-2 NA TRBV6-6
TGTGCCAGCAGCTCTGACACGGCACAACTCGGATACTATGGCTACACCTTC CASSSDTAQLGYYGYTF NA TRBJ1-2 NA TRBV4-2
TGCAGCGTTGAAGATCCACAGCTAGAAAGAATATGGACTGTAAATGAGCAGTTCTTC CSVEDPQLERIWTVNEQFF NA TRBJ2-1 NA TRBV29-1
TGTGCCAGCAGTGAAAACAGGTTAACCTACGAGCAGTACTTC CASSENRLTYEQYF NA TRBJ2-7 NA TRBV2
TGCGCCAGCAGCGACCAGGACAGGGGCGAAAGACAGCCCCAGCATTTT CASSDQDRGERQPQHF TRBD1 TRBJ1-5 few TRBV4-1
TGTGCCAGTAGTATGAGACAGCCGAACACCGGGGAGCTGTTTTTT CASSMRQPNTGELFF NA TRBJ2-2 NA TRBV19
TGTGCCAGCAGTGACTCGAGCAGGGGCGAGCAGTACTTC CASSDSSRGEQYF NA TRBJ2-7 NA TRBV6-4